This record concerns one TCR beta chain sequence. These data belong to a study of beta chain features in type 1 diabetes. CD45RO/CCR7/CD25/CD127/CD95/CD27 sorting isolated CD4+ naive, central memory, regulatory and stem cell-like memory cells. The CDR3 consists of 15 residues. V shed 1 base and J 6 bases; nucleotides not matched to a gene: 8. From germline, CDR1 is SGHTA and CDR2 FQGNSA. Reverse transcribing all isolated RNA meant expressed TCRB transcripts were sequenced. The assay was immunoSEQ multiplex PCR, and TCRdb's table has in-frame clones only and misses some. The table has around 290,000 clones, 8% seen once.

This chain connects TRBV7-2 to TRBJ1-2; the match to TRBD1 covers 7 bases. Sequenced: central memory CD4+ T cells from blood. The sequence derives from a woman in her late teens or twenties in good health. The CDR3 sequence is CASSLVSGGADGYTF. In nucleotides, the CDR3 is TGTGCCAGCAGCTTAGTTTCAGGGGGGGCGGATGGCTACACCTTC.